This T cell receptor beta chain was captured by sequencing in a study of beta chain features in type 1 diabetes. Overall study context: Patients shared similar age, gender and cell yields with healthy donors.

The CDR3 is 13 amino acids. Germline V gene sequence: CDR1 SGHTA, CDR2 FQGNSA. The V and J ends lost 5 bases and 7 bases respectively, with 15 bases between them. What was sequenced were expressed TCRB transcripts, since all of the isolated RNA had been reverse transcribed. Here immunoSEQ multiplex PCR was the method, and the copy in TCRdb shows in-frame clones only, minus some. The sample carries about 150,000 clones, roughly 9% recorded once. Every single donor gave one heparinised blood draw, and these averaged approximately 120 mL. This clone has a count of ten or more. The source material was central memory CD4+ T cells from blood. The source of this sequence is a woman between 18 and 29 years old in good health. This chain links TRBV7-2 with TRBJ2-7, with D perhaps matching TRBD1 (7 bases). DNA for the CDR3: TGTGCCAGCAGCCCGGACAGGAGGGGGGAGCAGTACTTC. Amino acid sequence: CASSPDRRGEQYF.